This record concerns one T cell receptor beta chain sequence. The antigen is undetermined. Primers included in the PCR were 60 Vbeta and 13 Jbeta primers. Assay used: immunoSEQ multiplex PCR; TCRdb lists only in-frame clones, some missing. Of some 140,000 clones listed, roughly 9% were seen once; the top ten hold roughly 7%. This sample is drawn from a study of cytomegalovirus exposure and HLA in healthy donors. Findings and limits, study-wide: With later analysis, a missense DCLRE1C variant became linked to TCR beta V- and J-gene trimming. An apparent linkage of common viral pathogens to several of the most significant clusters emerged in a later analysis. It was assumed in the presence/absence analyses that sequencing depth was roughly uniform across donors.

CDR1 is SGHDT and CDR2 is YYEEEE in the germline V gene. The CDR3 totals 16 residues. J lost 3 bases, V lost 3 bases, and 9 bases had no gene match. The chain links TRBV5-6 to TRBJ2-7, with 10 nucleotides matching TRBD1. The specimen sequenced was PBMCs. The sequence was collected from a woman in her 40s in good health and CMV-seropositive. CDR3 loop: CASSSRRTGGSYEQYF. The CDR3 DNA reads TGTGCCAGCAGCTCCCGACGGACAGGGGGAAGCTACGAGCAGTACTTC.